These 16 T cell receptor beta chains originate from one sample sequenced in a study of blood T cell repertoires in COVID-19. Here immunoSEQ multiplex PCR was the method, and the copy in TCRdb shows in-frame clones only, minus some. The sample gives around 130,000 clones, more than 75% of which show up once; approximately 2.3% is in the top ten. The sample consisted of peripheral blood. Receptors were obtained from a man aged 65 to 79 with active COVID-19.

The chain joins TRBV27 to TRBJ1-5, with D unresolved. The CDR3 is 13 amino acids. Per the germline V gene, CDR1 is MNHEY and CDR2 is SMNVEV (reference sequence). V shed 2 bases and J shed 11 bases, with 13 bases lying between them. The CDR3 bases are TGTGCCAGCAGTTTAAACAGTGCCCGCTCCCAGCATTTT. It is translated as CASSLNSARSQHF.

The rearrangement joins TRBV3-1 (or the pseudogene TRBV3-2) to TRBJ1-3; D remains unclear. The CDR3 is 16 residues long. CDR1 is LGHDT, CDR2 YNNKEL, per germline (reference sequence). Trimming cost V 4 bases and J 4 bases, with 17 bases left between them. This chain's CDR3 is CASSRRPSVGGNTIYF. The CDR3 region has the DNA TGTGCCAGCAGCCGGCGCCCCTCGGTCGGGGGAAACACCATATATTTT.

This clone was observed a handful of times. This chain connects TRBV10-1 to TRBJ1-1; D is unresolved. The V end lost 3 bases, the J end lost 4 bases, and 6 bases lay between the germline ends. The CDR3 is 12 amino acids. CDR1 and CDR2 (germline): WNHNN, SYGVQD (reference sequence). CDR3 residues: CASSDRGTEAFF. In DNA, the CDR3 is TGCGCCAGCAGTGACCGGGGCACTGAAGCTTTCTTT.

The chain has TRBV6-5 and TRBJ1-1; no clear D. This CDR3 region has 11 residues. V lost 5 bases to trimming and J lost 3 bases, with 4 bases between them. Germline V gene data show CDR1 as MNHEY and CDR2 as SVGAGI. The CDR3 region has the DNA TGTGCCAGCAGTCTTTACACTGAAGCTTTCTTT. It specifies CASSLYTEAFF.

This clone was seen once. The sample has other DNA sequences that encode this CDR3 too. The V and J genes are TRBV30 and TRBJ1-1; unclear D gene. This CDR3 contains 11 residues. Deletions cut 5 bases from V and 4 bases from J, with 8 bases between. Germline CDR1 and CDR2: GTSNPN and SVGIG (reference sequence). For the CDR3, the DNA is TGTGCCTGGTCCCGAGGCACTGAAGCTTTCTTT. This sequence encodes CAWSRGTEAFF.

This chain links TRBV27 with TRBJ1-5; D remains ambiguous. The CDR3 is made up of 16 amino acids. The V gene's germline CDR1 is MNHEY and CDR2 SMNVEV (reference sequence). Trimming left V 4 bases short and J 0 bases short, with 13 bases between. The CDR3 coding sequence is TGTGCCAGCAGTTCCTTGAGAGACACTAGCAATCAGCCCCAGCATTTT. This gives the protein CASSSLRDTSNQPQHF.

The CDR3 DNA sequence: TGTGCCAGCAGTAACGGACTAGCGGGATTTCGCTCCTACAATGAGCAGTTCTTC. Its translation is CASSNGLAGFRSYNEQFF. This rearrangement joins TRBV25-1 to TRBJ2-1; 12 bases are shared with TRBD2. In germline, CDR1 is MGHDK, CDR2 SYGVNS. The CDR3 is 18 amino acids. Trimming took 5 bases from V and 0 from J; bases not matched to a gene: 8.

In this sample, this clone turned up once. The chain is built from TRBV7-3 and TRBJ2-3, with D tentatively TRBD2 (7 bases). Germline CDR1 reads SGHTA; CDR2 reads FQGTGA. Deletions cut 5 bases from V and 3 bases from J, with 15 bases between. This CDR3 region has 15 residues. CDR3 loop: CASSPRGGGTDTQYF. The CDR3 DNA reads TGTGCCAGCAGCCCTCGGGGAGGGGGAACAGATACGCAGTATTTT.

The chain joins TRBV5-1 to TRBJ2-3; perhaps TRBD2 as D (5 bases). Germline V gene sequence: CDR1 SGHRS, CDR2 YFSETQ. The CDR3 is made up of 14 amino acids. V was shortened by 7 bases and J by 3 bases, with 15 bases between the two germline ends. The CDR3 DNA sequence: TGCGCCAGCTCACGGACTTTCGGGACAGATACGCAGTATTTT. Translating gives CASSRTFGTDTQYF.

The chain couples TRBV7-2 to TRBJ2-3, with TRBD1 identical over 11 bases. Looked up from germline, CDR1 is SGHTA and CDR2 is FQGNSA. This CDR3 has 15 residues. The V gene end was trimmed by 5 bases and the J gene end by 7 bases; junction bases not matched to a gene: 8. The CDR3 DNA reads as TGTGCCAGCAGCCTTCCGGACAGGGGGCCAAATACGCAGTATTTT. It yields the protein CASSLPDRGPNTQYF. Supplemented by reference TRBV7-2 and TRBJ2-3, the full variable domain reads GAGVSQSPSNKVTEKGKDVELRCDPISGHTALYWYRQSLGQGLEFLIYFQGNSAPDKSGLPSDRFSAERTGGSVSTLTIQRTQQEDSAVYLCASSLPDRGPNTQYFGPGTRLTVL.

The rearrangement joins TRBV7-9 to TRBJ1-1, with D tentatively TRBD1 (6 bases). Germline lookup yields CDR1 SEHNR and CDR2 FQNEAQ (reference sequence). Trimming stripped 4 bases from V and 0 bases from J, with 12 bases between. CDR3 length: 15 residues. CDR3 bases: TGTGCCAGCAGCTCAAAAGGGACACTGAACACTGAAGCTTTCTTT. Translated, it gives CASSSKGTLNTEAFF.

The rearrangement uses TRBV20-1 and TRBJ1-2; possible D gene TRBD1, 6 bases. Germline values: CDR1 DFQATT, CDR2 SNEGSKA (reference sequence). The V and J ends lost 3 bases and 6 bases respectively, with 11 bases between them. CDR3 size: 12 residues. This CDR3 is CSASAQGHGYTF. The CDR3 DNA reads TGCAGTGCTAGTGCACAGGGACATGGCTACACCTTC.

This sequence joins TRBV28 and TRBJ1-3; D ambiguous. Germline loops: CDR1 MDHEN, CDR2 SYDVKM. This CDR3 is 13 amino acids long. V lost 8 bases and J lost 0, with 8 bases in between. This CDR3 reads CASGRSSGNTIYF. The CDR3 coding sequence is TGTGCCAGCGGGAGGAGCTCTGGAAACACCATATATTTT.

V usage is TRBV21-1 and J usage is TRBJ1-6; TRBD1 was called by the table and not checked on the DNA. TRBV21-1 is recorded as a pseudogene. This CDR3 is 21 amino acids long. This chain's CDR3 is CASSKVWLTGERSSYNSPLHF. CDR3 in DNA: TGTGCCAGCAGCAAAGTCTGGCTGACAGGGGAGAGGAGCTCCTATAATTCACCCCTCCACTTT.

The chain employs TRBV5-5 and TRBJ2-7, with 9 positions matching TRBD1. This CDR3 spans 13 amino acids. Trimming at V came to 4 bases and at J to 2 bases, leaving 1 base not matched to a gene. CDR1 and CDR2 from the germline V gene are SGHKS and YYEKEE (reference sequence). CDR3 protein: CASSRDRAYEQYF. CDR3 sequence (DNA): TGTGCCAGCAGCCGGGACAGGGCCTACGAGCAGTACTTC.

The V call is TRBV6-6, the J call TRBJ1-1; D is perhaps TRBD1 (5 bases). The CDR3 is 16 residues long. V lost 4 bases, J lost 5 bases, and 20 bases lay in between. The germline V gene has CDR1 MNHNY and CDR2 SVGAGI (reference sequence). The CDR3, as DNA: TGTGCCAGCAGTTCCGTCCCCCCGGGGGAGAAGACTGAAGCTTTCTTT. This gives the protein CASSSVPPGEKTEAFF.